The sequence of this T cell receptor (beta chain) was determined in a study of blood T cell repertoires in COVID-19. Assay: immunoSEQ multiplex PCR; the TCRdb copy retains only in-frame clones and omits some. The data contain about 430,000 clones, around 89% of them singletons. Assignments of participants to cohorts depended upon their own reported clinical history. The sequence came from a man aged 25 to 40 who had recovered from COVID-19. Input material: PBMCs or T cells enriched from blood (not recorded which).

CDR3 protein: CASRTSGSLVNEQFF. CDR3 DNA: TGCGCCAGCAGGACTAGCGGGAGTTTGGTCAATGAGCAGTTCTTC. The gene calls are TRBV5-1 and TRBJ2-1, with TRBD2 identical over 12 bases. The CDR3 runs to 15 residues. J was trimmed by 6 bases and V by 5 bases; bases with no gene match: 6. CDR1 and CDR2 from the germline V gene are SGHRS and YFSETQ. The full variable domain, in which reference TRBV5-1 and TRBJ2-1 provide the parts outside the CDR3, is KAGVTQTPRYLIKTRGQQVTLSCSPISGHRSVSWYQQTPGQGLQFLFEYFSETQRNKGNFPGRFSGRQFSNSRSEMNVSTLELGDSALYLCASRTSGSLVNEQFFGPGTRLTVL.